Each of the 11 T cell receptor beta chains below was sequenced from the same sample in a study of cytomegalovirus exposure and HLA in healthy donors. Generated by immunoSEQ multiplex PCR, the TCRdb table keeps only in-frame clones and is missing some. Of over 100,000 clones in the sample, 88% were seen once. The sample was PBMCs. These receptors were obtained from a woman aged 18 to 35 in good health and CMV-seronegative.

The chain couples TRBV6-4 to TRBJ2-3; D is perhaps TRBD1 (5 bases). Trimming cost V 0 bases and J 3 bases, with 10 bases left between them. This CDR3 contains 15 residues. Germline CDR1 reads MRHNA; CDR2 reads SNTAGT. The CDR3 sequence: CASSDSGADTDTQYF. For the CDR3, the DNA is TGTGCCAGCAGTGACTCAGGGGCGGATACAGATACGCAGTATTTT.

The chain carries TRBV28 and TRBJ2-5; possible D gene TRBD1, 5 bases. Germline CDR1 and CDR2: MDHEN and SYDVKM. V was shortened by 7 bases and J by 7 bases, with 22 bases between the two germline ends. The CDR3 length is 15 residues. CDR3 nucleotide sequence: TGTGCCAGCAACCCCACAGGATTAGAGGTGGGGACCCAGTACTTC. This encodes CASNPTGLEVGTQYF. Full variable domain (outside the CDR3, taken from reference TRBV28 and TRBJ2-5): DVKVTQSSRYLVKRTGEKVFLECVQDMDHENMFWYRQDPGLGLRLIYFSYDVKMKEKGDIPEGYSVSREKKERFSLILESASTNQTSMYLCASNPTGLEVGTQYFGPGTRLLVL.

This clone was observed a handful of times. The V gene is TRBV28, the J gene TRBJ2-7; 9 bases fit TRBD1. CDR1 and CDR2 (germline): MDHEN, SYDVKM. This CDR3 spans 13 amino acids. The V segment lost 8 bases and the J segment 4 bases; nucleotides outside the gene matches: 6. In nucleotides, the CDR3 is TGTGCCAGCGGACCGGGACAGGGTTACGAGCAGTACTTC. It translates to CASGPGQGYEQYF.

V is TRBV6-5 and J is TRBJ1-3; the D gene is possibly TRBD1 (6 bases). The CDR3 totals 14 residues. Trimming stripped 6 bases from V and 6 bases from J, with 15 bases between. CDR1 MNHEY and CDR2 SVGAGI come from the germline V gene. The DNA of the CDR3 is TGTGCCAGCAGGCAGACAGGACGTGAAAACACCATATATTTT. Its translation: CASRQTGRENTIYF.

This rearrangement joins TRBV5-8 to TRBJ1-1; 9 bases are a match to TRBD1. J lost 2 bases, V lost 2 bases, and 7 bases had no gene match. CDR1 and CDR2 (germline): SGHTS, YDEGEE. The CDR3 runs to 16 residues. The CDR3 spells CASSFKGGQGNTEAFF. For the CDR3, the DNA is TGTGCCAGCAGCTTCAAAGGGGGACAGGGCAACACTGAAGCTTTCTTT.

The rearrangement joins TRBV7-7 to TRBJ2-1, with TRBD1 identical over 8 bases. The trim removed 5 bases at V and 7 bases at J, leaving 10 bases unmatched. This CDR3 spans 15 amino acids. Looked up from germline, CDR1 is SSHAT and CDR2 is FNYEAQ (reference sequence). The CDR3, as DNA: TGTGCCAGCAGCCCTGGACAGGGTAGGGGAAATGAGCAGTTCTTC. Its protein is CASSPGQGRGNEQFF.

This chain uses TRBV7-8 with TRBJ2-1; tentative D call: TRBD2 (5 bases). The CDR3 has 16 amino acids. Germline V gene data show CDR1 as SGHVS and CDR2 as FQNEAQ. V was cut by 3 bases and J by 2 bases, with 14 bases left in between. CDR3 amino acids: CASSFFTLGPYNEQFF. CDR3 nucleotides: TGTGCCAGCAGCTTTTTCACACTAGGGCCCTACAATGAGCAGTTCTTC. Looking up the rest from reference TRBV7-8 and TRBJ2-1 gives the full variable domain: GAGVSQSPRYKVAKRGQDVALRCDPISGHVSLFWYQQALGQGPEFLTYFQNEAQLDKSGLPSDRFFAERPEGSVSTLKIQRTQQEDSAVYLCASSFFTLGPYNEQFFGPGTRLTVL.

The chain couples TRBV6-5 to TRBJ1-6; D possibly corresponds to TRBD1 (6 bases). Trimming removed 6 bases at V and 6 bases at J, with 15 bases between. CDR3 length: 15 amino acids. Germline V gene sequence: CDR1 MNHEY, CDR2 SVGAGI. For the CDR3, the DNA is TGTGCCAGCAGAGACGCCAGGGGAGCTAATTCACCCCTCCACTTT. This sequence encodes CASRDARGANSPLHF.

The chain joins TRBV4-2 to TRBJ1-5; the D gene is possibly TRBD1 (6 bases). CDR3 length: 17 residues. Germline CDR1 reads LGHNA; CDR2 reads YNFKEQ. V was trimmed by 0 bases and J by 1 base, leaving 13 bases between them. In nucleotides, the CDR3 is TGTGCCAGCAGCCAAGAGGGGGGGGCTTTAAGCAATCAGCCCCAGCATTTT. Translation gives CASSQEGGALSNQPQHF.

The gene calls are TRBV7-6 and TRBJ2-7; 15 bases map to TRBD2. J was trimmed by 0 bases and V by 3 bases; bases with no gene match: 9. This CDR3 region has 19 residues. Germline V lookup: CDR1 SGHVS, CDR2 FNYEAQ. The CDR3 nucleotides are TGTGCCAGCAGCTTTAACCCCGGGACTAGCGGGGGGAGCTCCTACGAGCAGTACTTC. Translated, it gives CASSFNPGTSGGSSYEQYF.

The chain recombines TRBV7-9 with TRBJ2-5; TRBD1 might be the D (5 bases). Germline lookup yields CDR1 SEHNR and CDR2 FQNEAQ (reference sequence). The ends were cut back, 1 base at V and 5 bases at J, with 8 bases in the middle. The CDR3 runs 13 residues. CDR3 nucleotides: TGTGCCAGCAGCTTAGAGGGGCCGGAGACCCAGTACTTC. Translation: CASSLEGPETQYF.